The 4 T cell receptor beta chains presented below share a single source sample, sequenced in a study of blood T cell repertoires in COVID-19. The assay was immunoSEQ multiplex PCR, and TCRdb's table has in-frame clones only and misses some. The sample gives 200,000 or so clones, roughly 82% of which show up once; approximately 2.4% is in the top ten. Specimen: peripheral blood. All receptors come from a man aged 40-49 years who had recovered from COVID-19.

The chain joins TRBV19 to TRBJ2-7; 8 bases agree with TRBD1. Germline CDR1 and CDR2: LNHDA and SQIVND (reference sequence). This CDR3 contains 14 residues. V lost 5 bases and J lost 1; bases outside the gene matches: 4. This chain's CDR3 is CASSQGQGSYEQYF. CDR3 nucleotide sequence: TGTGCCAGTAGTCAAGGACAGGGTTCCTACGAGCAGTACTTC.

This chain joins TRBV7-5 and TRBJ2-2; the tabulated D call, TRBD2, remains unverified against the DNA. TRBV7-5 is termed a pseudogene. The CDR3 runs to 18 residues. The CDR3 loop reads CVRSPIGLAGDRTGELFF. For the CDR3, the DNA is TGTGTCAGAAGCCCGATTGGACTAGCGGGAGATCGCACCGGGGAGCTGTTTTTT.

The chain has TRBV10-2 and TRBJ2-3; D is possibly TRBD2 (5 bases). Trimming took off 10 bases at V and 5 bases at J, with 13 bases between the two ends. CDR3 length: 12 residues. Germline-derived CDR1 and CDR2 are WSHSY and SAAADI. CDR3 in DNA: TGCGCCACCTCGCGGGTCAAAGATACGCAGTATTTT. Translated, it gives CATSRVKDTQYF.

V gene TRBV7-2 combines with J gene TRBJ2-5, with 8 nucleotides matching TRBD2. J gave up 4 bases and V 5 bases, and 12 bases lay outside the gene matches. The V gene's germline CDR1 is SGHTA and CDR2 FQGNSA. This CDR3 has 16 amino acids. The CDR3 region has the DNA TGTGCCAGCAGCCTTTCGGGCCTTACTAGCGGAGAGACCCAGTACTTC. Amino acid sequence: CASSLSGLTSGETQYF.